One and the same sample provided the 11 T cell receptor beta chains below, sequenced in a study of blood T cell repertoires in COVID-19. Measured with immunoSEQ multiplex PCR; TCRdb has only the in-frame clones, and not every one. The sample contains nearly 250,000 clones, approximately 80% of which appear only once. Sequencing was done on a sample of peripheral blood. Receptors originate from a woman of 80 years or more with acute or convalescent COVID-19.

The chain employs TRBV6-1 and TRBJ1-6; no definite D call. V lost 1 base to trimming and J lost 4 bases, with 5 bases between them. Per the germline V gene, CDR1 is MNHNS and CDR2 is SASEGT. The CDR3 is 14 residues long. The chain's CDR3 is CASSEVLYNSPLHF. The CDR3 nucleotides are TGTGCCAGCAGTGAAGTTCTGTATAATTCACCCCTCCACTTT.

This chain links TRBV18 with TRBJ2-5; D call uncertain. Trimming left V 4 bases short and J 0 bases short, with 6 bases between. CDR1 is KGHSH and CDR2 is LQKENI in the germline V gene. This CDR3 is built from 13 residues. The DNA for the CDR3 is TGTGCCAGCTCACTTTACTACCAAGAGACCCAGTACTTC. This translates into CASSLYYQETQYF.

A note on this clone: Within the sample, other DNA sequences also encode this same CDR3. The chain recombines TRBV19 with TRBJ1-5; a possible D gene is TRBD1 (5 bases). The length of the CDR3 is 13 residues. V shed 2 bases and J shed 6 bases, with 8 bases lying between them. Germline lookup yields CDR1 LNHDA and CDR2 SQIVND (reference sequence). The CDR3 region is CASSIQGGQPQHF. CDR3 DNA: TGTGCCAGTAGTATACAGGGCGGTCAGCCCCAGCATTTT.

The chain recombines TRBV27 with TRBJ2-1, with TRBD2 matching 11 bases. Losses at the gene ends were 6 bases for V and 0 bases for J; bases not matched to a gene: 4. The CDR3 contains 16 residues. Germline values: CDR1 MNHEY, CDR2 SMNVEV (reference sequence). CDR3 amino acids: CASRQTSGSSYNEQFF. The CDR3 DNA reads TGTGCCAGCAGGCAAACTAGCGGGAGCTCCTACAATGAGCAGTTCTTC.

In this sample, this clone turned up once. The CDR3 DNA reads as TGCAGCGTCGAGGAAGATAACAGGGGAGGGAACACTGAAGCTTTCTTT. Its translation: CSVEEDNRGGNTEAFF. The rearrangement links TRBV29-1 to TRBJ1-1, with 7 bases aligning to TRBD1. This CDR3 has 16 amino acids. The germline V gene encodes CDR1 SQVTM and CDR2 ANQGSEA. V was clipped by 6 bases and J by 1 base; unmatched bases: 14.

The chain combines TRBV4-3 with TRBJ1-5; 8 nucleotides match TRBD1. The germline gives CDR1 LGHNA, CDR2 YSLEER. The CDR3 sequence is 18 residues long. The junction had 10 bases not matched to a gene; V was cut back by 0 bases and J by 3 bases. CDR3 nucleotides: TGCGCCAGCAGCCAAGATCAAGGGGCAGGGGGCTTCAATCAGCCCCAGCATTTT. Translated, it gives CASSQDQGAGGFNQPQHF.

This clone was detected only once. The CDR3 DNA is TGTGCCAGCAGCTTAGACGCACAGGAAGAGCTGTTTTTT. The encoded protein is CASSLDAQEELFF. The chain joins TRBV7-2 to TRBJ2-2; possibly TRBD1 for D (5 bases). Trimming took off 1 base at V and 11 bases at J, with 11 bases between the two ends. Per germline, CDR1 SGHTA and CDR2 FQGNSA. This CDR3 has 13 amino acids.

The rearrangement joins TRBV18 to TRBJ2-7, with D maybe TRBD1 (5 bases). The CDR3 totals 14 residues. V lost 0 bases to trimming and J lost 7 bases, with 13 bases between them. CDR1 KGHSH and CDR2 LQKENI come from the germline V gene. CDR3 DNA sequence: TGTGCCAGCTCACCACCGTCCAGGGCATGGGAGCAGTACTTC. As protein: CASSPPSRAWEQYF.

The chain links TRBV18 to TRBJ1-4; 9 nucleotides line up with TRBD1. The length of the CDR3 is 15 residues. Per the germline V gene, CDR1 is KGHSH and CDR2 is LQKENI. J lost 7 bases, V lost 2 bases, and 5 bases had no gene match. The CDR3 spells CASSPLNRGPEKLFF. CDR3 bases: TGTGCCAGCTCACCATTGAACAGGGGGCCTGAAAAACTGTTTTTT.

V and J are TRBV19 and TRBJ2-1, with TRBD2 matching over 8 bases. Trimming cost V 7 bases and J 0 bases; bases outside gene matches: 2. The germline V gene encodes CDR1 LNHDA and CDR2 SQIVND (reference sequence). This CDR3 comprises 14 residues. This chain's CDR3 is CASTGTSSYNEQFF. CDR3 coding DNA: TGTGCCAGTACAGGGACTAGCTCCTACAATGAGCAGTTCTTC.

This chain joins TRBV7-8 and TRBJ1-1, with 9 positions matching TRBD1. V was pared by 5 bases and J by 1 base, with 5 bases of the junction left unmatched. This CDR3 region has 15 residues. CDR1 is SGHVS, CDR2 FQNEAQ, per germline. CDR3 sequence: CASSPGTGKNTEAFF. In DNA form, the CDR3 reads TGTGCCAGCAGCCCTGGGACAGGGAAGAACACTGAAGCTTTCTTT.